These 19 T cell receptor beta chains originate from one sample sequenced in a study of Tregs in tolerant kidney transplant recipients (dated by TCRdb to about 2019). Transplants used related donors with nonmyeloablative bone marrow transplantation; mixed chimerism was transient in the human trials. Library preparation employed the immunoSEQ multiplex PCR assay. The source is immuneACCESS, and TCRdb retained only in-frame sequences with V and J called. Part of the clones is not carried over; for the studies checked, unresolved V genes explain less than half of this, and the remainder is unexplained. The sample profile shows around 86,000 clones; 75% to 95% of them were found once. The top ten constitute around 1.6% of the sample. The sequenced sample was CD4+ T cells from blood (PBMCs), obtained 24 months after the transplant. The receptors shown here come from a human patient who received a combined kidney and bone marrow transplant. After a transplant, not all T cells may be the patient's own; some may come from the graft donor.

This chain connects TRBV2 to TRBJ2-5, with TRBD2 matching over 8 bases. V shed 3 bases and J 2 bases; nucleotides not matched to a gene: 2. The CDR3 is 14 residues long. The germline V gene has CDR1 SNHLY and CDR2 FYNNEI. This chain's CDR3 is CASSEIAGQETQYF. The CDR3 DNA follows: TGTGCCAGCAGTGAGATAGCGGGGCAAGAGACCCAGTACTTC.

The gene calls are TRBV19 and TRBJ2-5, with TRBD1 matching over 8 bases. The J segment lost 1 base and the V segment lost 6 bases, leaving 1 base of the junction unmatched. In germline, CDR1 is LNHDA, CDR2 SQIVND (reference sequence). CDR3 size: 13 residues. CDR3: CASSGQGQETQYF. CDR3 coding DNA: TGTGCCAGTAGCGGACAGGGCCAAGAGACCCAGTACTTC.

Turning to this clone: Other DNA sequences of this sample code for an identical CDR3. The chain employs TRBV28 and TRBJ1-6; D gene ambiguous. V lost 2 bases to trimming and J lost 13 bases, with 21 bases between them. There are 16 residues in the CDR3. Germline V gene lookup returns CDR1 MDHEN and CDR2 SYDVKM. CDR3 coding DNA: TGTGCCAGCAGTTTAGTCCCGATAGTTCCTCCCTCCCCCCTCCACTTT. It encodes CASSLVPIVPPSPLHF.

The CDR3 sequence: CASSLQLYTGELFF. The CDR3 DNA is TGTGCCAGCAGCTTACAACTTTACACCGGGGAGCTGTTTTTT. The chain links TRBV11-2 to TRBJ2-2; D not resolved. Trimming took 2 bases from V and 3 from J, leaving 7 bases between them. Germline loops: CDR1 SGHAT, CDR2 FQNNGV. There are 14 residues in the CDR3.

The chain links TRBV2 to TRBJ2-3; weak D call: TRBD2 (5 bases). The CDR3 extends over 13 amino acids. The V gene's germline CDR1 is SNHLY and CDR2 FYNNEI. V was pared by 1 base and J by 5 bases, with 7 bases between. CDR3 region: CASSEDRGDTQYF. CDR3 nucleotides: TGTGCCAGCAGTGAAGATCGGGGAGATACGCAGTATTTT.

The chain links TRBV2 to TRBJ2-2, with 8 bases identical to TRBD1. The CDR3 length is 14 residues. Per germline, CDR1 SNHLY and CDR2 FYNNEI. V lost 9 bases, J lost 0 bases, and 3 bases stayed unmatched. The chain's CDR3 is CARRTGSNTGELFF. DNA of the CDR3: TGTGCCAGAAGGACAGGGTCGAACACCGGGGAGCTGTTTTTT.

The rearrangement uses TRBV2 and TRBJ2-1, with 10 bases aligning to TRBD2. V trimming: 6 bases; J trimming: 1 base; junction bases outside the gene matches: 9. This CDR3 spans 17 amino acids. CDR1 and CDR2 from the germline V gene are SNHLY and FYNNEI. CDR3 sequence reads: CASRFPGLAFSYNEQFF. CDR3 sequence (DNA): TGTGCCAGCAGATTTCCGGGACTAGCGTTTTCCTACAATGAGCAGTTCTTC.

The genes are TRBV11-1 and TRBJ2-7; 7 nucleotides align to TRBD2. The CDR3 contains 15 residues. Germline assignment: CDR1 SGHAT and CDR2 FQDESV (reference sequence). J lost 1 base, V lost 4 bases, and 7 bases had no gene match. In DNA form, the CDR3 reads TGTGCCAGCAGCTCTGCCTCTAGCGGATCCTACGAGCAGTACTTC. This gives the protein CASSSASSGSYEQYF.

V is TRBV5-4 and J is TRBJ2-7; D is unclear. Trimming cost V 4 bases and J 4 bases, with 15 bases left between them. CDR1 is SGHNT, CDR2 YYREEE, per germline (reference sequence). The CDR3 consists of 14 residues. The CDR3 sequence is CASSHRAISYEQYF. The CDR3 coding sequence is TGTGCCAGCAGCCACCGAGCAATCTCGTACGAGCAGTACTTC.

The chain joins TRBV7-2 to TRBJ1-2; D gene unclear. This CDR3 is 13 amino acids long. V gave up 1 base and J gave up 8 bases, with 11 bases separating them. The germline CDR1 and CDR2 sequences are SGHTA and FQGNSA. In DNA, the CDR3 is TGTGCCAGCAGCTTAGTAGAGGGTAACGGCTACACCTTC. As protein: CASSLVEGNGYTF.

The chain links TRBV6-4 to TRBJ2-7, with 8 bases that match TRBD1. V gave up 2 bases and J gave up 5 bases; unmatched junction bases: 8. Germline V CDR1 and CDR2: MRHNA, SNTAGT. This CDR3 is built from 15 residues. The CDR3 is CASSDPRQGAHEQYF. The CDR3 DNA sequence: TGTGCCAGCAGTGACCCCCGTCAGGGGGCCCACGAGCAGTACTTC.

The V and J genes are TRBV5-6 and TRBJ2-5; 9 bases map to TRBD2. The CDR3 spans 15 residues. From germline, CDR1 is SGHDT and CDR2 YYEEEE. Germline trimming cut 2 bases from V and 4 bases from J; bases unmatched to any gene: 6. The CDR3 region has the DNA TGTGCCAGCAGCTTACCTAGCGGGGCCCCAGAGACCCAGTACTTC. Residues: CASSLPSGAPETQYF.

The chain employs TRBV29-1 and TRBJ2-1, with 8 bases lining up with TRBD2. CDR3 length: 14 residues. V lost 6 bases, J lost 3 bases, and 7 bases stayed unmatched. Germline CDR1 reads SQVTM; CDR2 reads ANQGSEA. Here the CDR3 reads CSVLAGTLYNEQFF. DNA of the CDR3: TGCAGCGTGTTAGCGGGGACGCTCTACAATGAGCAGTTCTTC.

This clone was observed a few times. The V call is TRBV28, the J call TRBJ1-1, with 8 bases fitting TRBD1. Germline assignment: CDR1 MDHEN and CDR2 SYDVKM. Trimming took 7 bases from V and 4 from J; bases not matched to a gene: 8. This CDR3 region has 14 residues. The chain's CDR3 is CASIPGGTVTEAFF. CDR3 in DNA: TGTGCCAGCATTCCAGGGGGCACGGTCACTGAAGCTTTCTTT.

V usage is TRBV11-2 and J usage is TRBJ2-7; unclear D gene. V lost 0 bases to trimming and J lost 2 bases, with 11 bases between them. Germline V CDR1 and CDR2: SGHAT, FQNNGV. The CDR3 totals 15 residues. CDR3 nucleotide sequence: TGTGCCAGCAGCTTAGATCTCGGGTTGACCTACGAGCAGTACTTC. This sequence encodes CASSLDLGLTYEQYF.

The genes are TRBV11-3 and TRBJ2-2, with D possibly TRBD2 on 6 matching bases. The CDR3 extends over 15 amino acids. Germline V gives CDR1 SGHNT, CDR2 YENEEA. V shed 3 bases and J shed 2 bases, with 10 bases lying between them. CDR3 in DNA: TGTGCCAGCAGCTTTTCGGGGGTCAACACCGGGGAGCTGTTTTTT. The encoded protein is CASSFSGVNTGELFF.

This clone came up a few times. The chain carries TRBV5-8 and TRBJ1-4; a possible D gene is TRBD1 (5 bases). Deletions cut 0 bases from V and 6 bases from J, with 15 bases between. The CDR3 is 16 residues long. The germline V gene has CDR1 SGHTS and CDR2 YDEGEE. Here the CDR3 DNA reads TGTGCCAGCAGCTTGGGGGGCTCAGGGCGTTATGAAAAACTGTTTTTT. Its protein product is CASSLGGSGRYEKLFF.

The J gene is TRBJ2-5, the V gene TRBV4-1; a possible D gene is TRBD1 (5 bases). V gave up 5 bases and J gave up 7 bases, with 23 bases separating them. The germline V gene encodes CDR1 MGHRA and CDR2 YSYEKL. This CDR3 spans 16 amino acids. This CDR3 is CASSSPGKTPRRTQYF. CDR3 DNA: TGCGCCAGCAGCTCCCCAGGGAAAACCCCACGGCGGACCCAGTACTTC.

The rearrangement uses TRBV11-1 and TRBJ2-7; D is perhaps TRBD1 (6 bases). The V and J ends lost 1 base and 4 bases respectively, with 20 bases between them. The germline V gene has CDR1 SGHAT and CDR2 FQDESV (reference sequence). This CDR3 is built from 17 residues. CDR3 in amino acids: CASSLGFPSQGGYEQYF. CDR3 in DNA: TGTGCCAGCAGCTTAGGATTCCCGTCACAGGGTGGTTACGAGCAGTACTTC.